What follows describes a single TCR beta chain. The antigen is not known. In the PCR, 60 Vbeta and 13 Jbeta primers were used. The table came from immunoSEQ multiplex PCR; TCRdb's copy has only in-frame clones and leaves some out. Seen here are 100,000 to 150,000 clones, roughly 75% observed once, and the top ten hold under 6%. The data originate from a study of cytomegalovirus exposure and HLA in healthy donors. Regarding the study as a whole: With later analysis, a missense DCLRE1C variant became linked to TCR beta V- and J-gene trimming. TCR beta sequences reportedly predicted the HLA-A and HLA-B alleles of most subjects accurately. Information on immune exposure was restricted to one variable (CMV serostatus).

The ends lost 4 bases at V and 10 bases at J; junction bases unmatched: 15. CDR1 is LGHNA and CDR2 is YSLEER in the germline V gene. The CDR3 loop spans 17 amino acids. The sequenced material came from PBMCs. This chain links TRBV4-3 with TRBJ2-1; 11 bases map to TRBD1. The receptor comes from a man aged 25-45 years in good health and CMV-seronegative. CDR3 nucleotides: TGCGCCAGCAGCCGCACCATTATCCCGGGACAGGGGGTAGAGCAGTTCTTC. Amino acids: CASSRTIIPGQGVEQFF.